In its sample, the clone carrying this T cell receptor beta chain was seen many times. Its matching antigen is unknown. TCRdb fed the PCR reads into MiXCR, producing one record per CDR3 protein. This sample carries 490,000 or so distinct CDR3 sequences, about 22% of them seen once, and the ten largest clones take 0.65% to 0.95%. Germline CDR1 reads SGHDN; CDR2 reads FVKESK. Trimming took off 1 base at V and 6 bases at J, with 10 bases between the two ends. The CDR3 spans 13 residues. The data stem from a study of molecular identifiers for immune sequencing clone quantification. The study's findings and limits: Clones that had above 20 RNA copies took up over 98% of effector molecules but under 1% in naive cells.

Sequencing input: naive CD8+ T cells from blood, with Jurkat cell RNA spiked in. Stated subset: FACS-sorted CD8+CD4-CCR7+CD45RA+ naive T cells. This receptor was obtained from a human donor in good health. Some libraries in this study had Jurkat cell RNA spiked in. This chain joins TRBV14 and TRBJ2-7; tentatively, D is TRBD2 (5 bases). The CDR3 spells CASSQVRGSEQYF. The DNA of the CDR3 is TGTGCCAGCAGCCAAGTTAGAGGGAGCGAGCAGTACTTC.